These 26 T cell receptor beta chains share one sample of origin, sequenced in a study of T cell repertoires in cytomegalovirus infection. MiXCR, applied by TCRdb to the reads, yields one record per CDR3 protein. The repertoire holds roughly 230,000 distinct CDR3 sequences, with 15% to 20% as singletons. The material sequenced was CD8+ T cells from PBMCs. These receptors were collected from a human donor in good health (CMV status not recorded). Some clones in this sample may be carry-over from other donors' samples.

This clonotype was picked up many times. The chain has TRBV7-3 and TRBJ2-5, with D perhaps matching TRBD1 or TRBD2 (5 bases each). CDR1 SGHTA and CDR2 FQGTGA come from the germline V gene. Trimming removed 3 bases at V and 1 base at J, with 6 bases between. This CDR3 comprises 13 residues. The CDR3, as DNA: TGTGCCAGCAGCTTTGGGGGCCAAGAGACCCAGTACTTC. It codes for CASSFGGQETQYF.

The rearrangement uses TRBV11-2 and TRBJ2-5; D might be TRBD1 (5 bases). CDR3 length: 15 amino acids. V was clipped by 5 bases and J by 5 bases, with 18 bases between them. CDR1 and CDR2 (germline): SGHAT, FQNNGV. CDR3 coding DNA: TGTGCCAGCAGCCTTCATGCCCTGGGGCGGGAGACCCAGTACTTC. It codes for CASSLHALGRETQYF.

This chain uses TRBV6-2 or TRBV6-3 with TRBJ2-5; D may be TRBD2 (5 bases). The length of the CDR3 is 16 residues. The ends were cut back, 4 bases at V and 7 bases at J, with 22 bases in the middle. From germline, CDR1 is MNHEY and CDR2 SVGEGT. CDR3 sequence (DNA): TGTGCCAGCAGTTCCATAAATTGGGAGAAGTTTGGGACCCAGTACTTC. Translation gives CASSSINWEKFGTQYF.

This clonotype was picked up many times. The chain couples TRBV28 to TRBJ1-3; D gene uncertain. This CDR3 comprises 14 residues. CDR1 is MDHEN and CDR2 is SYDVKM in the germline V gene. With 6 bases removed from V and 0 bases from J, the gap between germline ends came to 9 bases. This CDR3 is CASSLRSSGNTIYF. DNA for the CDR3: TGTGCCAGCAGCTTAAGAAGCTCTGGAAACACCATATATTTT.

In this sample, this clonotype turned up a few times. V usage is TRBV11-2 and J usage is TRBJ2-2, with TRBD1 matching over 9 bases. The germline CDR1 and CDR2 sequences are SGHAT and FQNNGV. V lost 8 bases and J lost 9; bases outside the gene matches: 10. This CDR3 is 14 amino acids long. CDR3 residues: CASPTGDRARELFF. The DNA of the CDR3 is TGTGCCAGCCCGACCGGGGACAGGGCCAGGGAGCTGTTTTTT.

This rearrangement joins TRBV2 to TRBJ1-2; D may be TRBD1 (5 bases). The CDR3 loop spans 15 amino acids. Germline V lookup: CDR1 SNHLY, CDR2 FYNNEI. Between the trimmed V and J ends, which lost 11 bases and 0 bases, there was a span of 19 bases. The CDR3 sequence is CAGRDSLSANYGYTF. CDR3 DNA: TGTGCCGGGCGGGACTCCTTGTCGGCTAACTATGGCTACACCTTC.

This clonotype has more than one count but fewer than ten. This chain uses TRBV5-1 with TRBJ2-7; possibly TRBD1 for D (6 bases). The CDR3 runs 13 residues. In germline, CDR1 is SGHRS, CDR2 YFSETQ. Trimming left V 3 bases short and J 2 bases short, with 9 bases between. The CDR3 DNA reads as TGCGCCAGCAGCTCATCAGGGGCCTACGAGCAGTACTTC. This translates into CASSSSGAYEQYF.

This clonotype was recorded many times. The chain couples TRBV7-2 to TRBJ2-1; TRBD2 matches 15 bases. V lost 3 bases to trimming and J lost 5 bases; unmatched junction nucleotides: 5. The CDR3 consists of 17 residues. Per the germline V gene, CDR1 is SGHTA and CDR2 is FQGNSA. The CDR3: CASSFRTSGGAHNEQFF. In DNA, the CDR3 is TGTGCCAGCAGCTTTAGGACTAGCGGGGGGGCACACAATGAGCAGTTCTTC.

The table lists this clonotype with many counts. This chain connects TRBV7-2 to TRBJ2-1, with TRBD2 as a possible D gene (6 bases). The CDR3 length is 17 residues. V shed 5 bases and J shed 2 bases, with 19 bases lying between them. The germline V gene encodes CDR1 SGHTA and CDR2 FQGNSA. The CDR3 is CASSLLWGGAAYNEQFF. CDR3 nucleotides: TGTGCCAGCAGCCTCCTGTGGGGCGGGGCTGCCTACAATGAGCAGTTCTTC.

This clonotype was counted at least ten times. The V gene is TRBV7-6, the J gene TRBJ1-1; 8 bases fit TRBD1. V lost 8 bases and J lost 1; bases outside the gene matches: 6. Germline V gives CDR1 SGHVS, CDR2 FNYEAQ. The CDR3 is made up of 14 amino acids. CDR3 protein: CASGWDRSNTEAFF. In nucleotides, the CDR3 is TGTGCCAGCGGCTGGGACAGGTCGAACACTGAAGCTTTCTTT.

This clonotype was counted many times. J is TRBJ1-3 and V is TRBV11-2; D gene uncertain. This CDR3 contains 15 residues. The germline V gene encodes CDR1 SGHAT and CDR2 FQNNGV. V lost 2 bases to trimming and J lost 2 bases, with 10 bases between them. CDR3 nucleotides: TGTGCCAGCAGCTTACTAACGGCAGCTGGAAACACCATATATTTT. This translates into CASSLLTAAGNTIYF.

J is TRBJ2-7 and V is TRBV10-3; TRBD1 agrees at 8 bases. CDR1 ENHRY and CDR2 SYGVKD come from the germline V gene. CDR3 length equals 15 residues. The trim removed 5 bases at V and 1 base at J, leaving 7 bases unmatched. CDR3 DNA: TGTGCCATCAGTAAAACGGACAGGGCGTCCTACGAGCAGTACTTC. This sequence encodes CAISKTDRASYEQYF.

V is TRBV7-2 and J is TRBJ1-1; 8 positions agree with TRBD1. This CDR3 region has 15 residues. The ends lost 3 bases at V and 4 bases at J; junction bases unmatched: 7. CDR1 and CDR2 (germline): SGHTA, FQGNSA. CDR3 sequence (DNA): TGTGCCAGCAGCTTTCAGGGGGCGCCGGCCACTGAAGCTTTCTTT. Translated, it gives CASSFQGAPATEAFF.

This clonotype turned up a few times. This chain joins TRBV13 and TRBJ1-2; D uncertain. Germline V gene lookup returns CDR1 PRHDT and CDR2 FYEKMQ (reference sequence). Between the trimmed V and J ends, which lost 4 bases and 6 bases, there was a span of 9 bases. There are 12 residues in the CDR3. The CDR3 DNA reads TGTGCCAGCAGCTCCCTCGGTGATGGCTACACCTTC. Protein sequence: CASSSLGDGYTF. Together with reference TRBV13 and TRBJ1-2, the CDR3 gives the full variable domain: AAGVIQSPRHLIKEKRETATLKCYPIPRHDTVYWYQQGPGQDPQFLISFYEKMQSDKGSIPDRFSAQQFSDYHSELNMSSLELGDSALYFCASSSLGDGYTFGSGTRLTVV.

The rearrangement joins TRBV27 to TRBJ2-3; no definite D call. This CDR3 contains 14 residues. CDR1 and CDR2 from the germline V gene are MNHEY and SMNVEV (reference sequence). Trimming took 5 bases from V and 2 from J, leaving 11 bases between them. CDR3 loop: CASSDRPYTDTQYF. The CDR3 DNA follows: TGTGCCAGCAGTGATAGACCTTACACAGATACGCAGTATTTT.

This clonotype was picked up many times. V gene TRBV7-3 combines with J gene TRBJ2-5; 11 bases agree with TRBD2. J gave up 5 bases and V 5 bases, and 7 bases lay outside the gene matches. Per germline, CDR1 SGHTA and CDR2 FQGTGA. The CDR3 sequence is 15 residues long. CDR3 protein: CASSPISGGAETQYF. The CDR3 nucleotides are TGTGCCAGCAGCCCGATTAGCGGGGGGGCGGAGACCCAGTACTTC.

There are a few counts of this clonotype. Written as DNA, the CDR3 is TGTGCCAGCAGCTTGCCAGGGAGAGCATATGGCTACACCTTC. Residues: CASSLPGRAYGYTF. The chain couples TRBV5-6 to TRBJ1-2; possible D gene TRBD1, 5 bases. Germline lookup yields CDR1 SGHDT and CDR2 YYEEEE. This CDR3 is built from 14 residues. V shed 1 base and J shed 5 bases, with 12 bases lying between them.

This clonotype was counted at least ten times. The chain carries TRBV28 and TRBJ1-2; perhaps TRBD1 as D (5 bases). From germline, CDR1 is MDHEN and CDR2 SYDVKM. CDR3 length: 16 residues. Trimming took 8 bases from V and 4 from J, leaving 23 bases between them. The CDR3 coding sequence is TGTGCCAGCCAGAATGGACAAGACGACTATGCCTATGGCTACACCTTC. Its protein product is CASQNGQDDYAYGYTF.

Ten or more counts support this clonotype. The V and J genes are TRBV6-1 and TRBJ2-7; possibly TRBD1 or TRBD2 for D (5 bases each). The CDR3 has 15 amino acids. The germline V gene has CDR1 MNHNS and CDR2 SASEGT. Trimming cost V 2 bases and J 2 bases, with 13 bases left between them. CDR3 in amino acids: CASSEFGDGPYEQYF. In DNA form, the CDR3 reads TGTGCCAGCAGTGAATTCGGGGACGGCCCCTACGAGCAGTACTTC.

In this sample, this clonotype turned up a few times. This rearrangement joins TRBV4-3 to TRBJ2-3, with D maybe TRBD1 (6 bases). V dropped 0 bases and J dropped 4 bases, with 14 bases sitting between them. Germline V gives CDR1 LGHNA, CDR2 YSLEER. This CDR3 is 16 amino acids long. The chain's CDR3 is CASSQDGRGLADTQYF. In nucleotides, the CDR3 is TGCGCCAGCAGCCAAGACGGCAGGGGTTTGGCAGATACGCAGTATTTT.

As for this clonotype: A read error is possible here, since a much larger clone lies one base away. The J gene is TRBJ1-1, the V gene TRBV7-2; D unclear. This CDR3 is 12 amino acids long. Germline assignment: CDR1 SGHTA and CDR2 FQGNSA. The CDR3 DNA reads as TGTGTCAGCAGCCGATTGGGGACTGAAGCTTTCTTT. Translating it yields CVSSRLGTEAFF.

This clonotype was recorded a few times. V usage is TRBV7-9 and J usage is TRBJ2-5; TRBD1 aligns across 8 bases. V shed 0 bases and J 3 bases; nucleotides not matched to a gene: 3. Per germline, CDR1 SEHNR and CDR2 FQNEAQ (reference sequence). CDR3 length: 15 amino acids. The CDR3 DNA reads TGTGCCAGCAGCTTAGCCCCGACAGGGGAAGAGACCCAGTACTTC. Translating it yields CASSLAPTGEETQYF.

This clonotype was seen many times. The rearrangement links TRBV20-1 to TRBJ2-7; TRBD1 matches 9 bases. The CDR3 extends over 17 amino acids. Germline CDR1 DFQATT, CDR2 SNEGSKA (reference sequence). V gave up 6 bases and J gave up 4 bases; unmatched junction bases: 19. In nucleotides, the CDR3 is TGCAGTGCCTCAACCGGGACAGGGTGGATGGGGTTGTACGAGCAGTACTTC. Residues: CSASTGTGWMGLYEQYF.

Many counts were recorded for this clonotype. The rearrangement uses TRBV28 and TRBJ2-7, with 12 bases fitting TRBD2. The CDR3 is 18 amino acids. V dropped 3 bases and J dropped 3; count of bases not matched to a gene: 12. Germline V gives CDR1 MDHEN, CDR2 SYDVKM. The CDR3 DNA reads TGTGCCAGCAGTTTTTGGGACGGTGGGACTAGCGGGCTCTACGAGCAGTACTTC. Amino acids: CASSFWDGGTSGLYEQYF. Using reference TRBV28 and TRBJ2-7 for the parts outside the CDR3, the full variable domain is DVKVTQSSRYLVKRTGEKVFLECVQDMDHENMFWYRQDPGLGLRLIYFSYDVKMKEKGDIPEGYSVSREKKERFSLILESASTNQTSMYLCASSFWDGGTSGLYEQYFGPGTRLTVT.

V gene TRBV13 combines with J gene TRBJ1-2, with 8 bases matching TRBD1. The length of the CDR3 is 16 residues. Germline loops: CDR1 PRHDT, CDR2 FYEKMQ (reference sequence). J gave up 4 bases and V 5 bases, and 12 bases lay outside the gene matches. CDR3 protein: CASSPMGQGAFYGYTF. For the CDR3, the DNA is TGTGCCAGCAGCCCAATGGGGCAGGGGGCCTTCTATGGCTACACCTTC.

V usage is TRBV4-3 and J usage is TRBJ1-1; TRBD1 might be the D (5 bases). CDR3 length equals 16 residues. CDR1 is LGHNA, CDR2 YSLEER, per germline. Trimming pared 0 bases from V and 4 bases from J, leaving 15 bases between. The CDR3 loop is CASSQDDKGWATEAFF. DNA of the CDR3: TGCGCCAGCAGCCAAGATGATAAGGGGTGGGCCACTGAAGCTTTCTTT.